This T cell receptor (beta chain) was observed in a study of preoperative IRX-2 immunotherapy in early breast cancer. V lost 6 bases, J lost 6 bases, and 12 bases stayed unmatched. This CDR3 is 16 amino acids long. Germline lookup yields CDR1 KGHSH and CDR2 LQKENI. Measured with immunoSEQ multiplex PCR; TCRdb has only the in-frame clones, and not every one. The sample carries about 19,000 clones, around four fifths recorded once. The treatment is: preoperative locoregional IRX-2 cytokine immunotherapy. Samples came from a phase Ib trial of preoperative locoregional IRX-2 cytokine immunotherapy. The TCR sequence derives from a human donor with breast cancer. The genes are TRBV18 and TRBJ2-2; 8 bases map to TRBD1. The sequencing here drew on lymph node tissue, taken after IRX-2 immunotherapy. The CDR3 region has the DNA TGTGCCAGCTCTCCCCCCTGGACAGGGCTCGCCGGGGAGCTGTTTTTT. This translates into CASSPPWTGLAGELFF.